This T cell receptor beta chain is from a study of Ad26.COV2.S vaccination and SARS-CoV-2 variants. About the study: Among those in the COV1001 Ad26.COV2.S trial arm was the donor. General study results and limits: Total responses of T cells may have been underestimated by the analyses of TCR breadth and depth.

Comment on this clone: Its target is unknown.

The repertoire was sequenced with immunoSEQ multiplex PCR; TCRdb's copy has only in-frame clones and lacks some. The data contain some 240,000 clones, 87% of them seen just once; the ten biggest clones take up roughly 3%. V was pared by 4 bases and J by 4 bases, with 11 bases of the junction left unmatched. Per germline, CDR1 MNHEY and CDR2 SMNVEV (reference sequence). This CDR3 is 16 amino acids long. Treatment specified: around 19 received Ad26.COV2.S at low or high dose, single or two shots; several received placebo; per-sample allocation not given. Sampling happened 63 days after the first vaccine or placebo injection.

The sample consisted of peripheral blood, taken in a trial of Ad26.COV2.S vaccine versus placebo. The TCR comes from a person aged 18 to 59 who received the Ad26.COV2.S COVID-19 vaccine or a placebo. The chain recombines TRBV27 with TRBJ1-2, with 8 bases lining up with TRBD1. The CDR3 here is CASSSSGQGAFYGYTF. The CDR3 DNA follows: TGTGCCAGCAGTTCCTCGGGGCAGGGGGCGTTCTATGGCTACACCTTC.